These T cell receptor beta chains were read from a single sample in a study of identical twins. TCRdb re-called the 5' RACE reads with MiXCR, one entry per CDR3 protein. The sample holds fewer than 500,000 distinct CDR3 sequences, about 13% seen once. This same sample was also taken into another study, of yellow fever vaccine responses in identical twins.

Sequenced: CD4+ T cells sorted from blood. The receptor source for this set is a woman aged 18-35 years in good health. Each CDR3 is given with its conserved first and last residue. D genes are given only for firm matches. Size tells how often a clone was seen (once, few, many) or the class of an expanded clone, and some rows leave it out.

clone size	V gene	D gene	J gene	CDR3 DNA	CDR3 protein
many	TRBV4-1	-	TRBJ1-4	TGCGCCAGCAGCCGTGTGGGAGGGTCGGAGAATGAAAAACTGTTTTTT	CASSRVGGSENEKLFF
many	TRBV5-1	-	TRBJ2-7	TGCGCCAGCAGCTTGGAGGGGCAGATCTACGAGCAGTACTTC	CASSLEGQIYEQYF
-	TRBV5-1	TRBD1	TRBJ1-1	TGCGCCAGCAGCTACAACAGGGGTATGAACACTGAAGCTTTCTTT	CASSYNRGMNTEAFF
-	TRBV6-5	-	TRBJ2-2	TGTGCCAGCAGTTACTCCCCCGTCGCGGGGACGTACACCGGGGAGCTGTTTTTT	CASSYSPVAGTYTGELFF
-	TRBV11-2	-	TRBJ2-7	TGTGCCAGCAGCTCCAATGCCGGGGGACTCTACGAGCAGTACTTC	CASSSNAGGLYEQYF
-	TRBV28	-	TRBJ2-2	TGTGCCAGCATGAGGACCGGGGAGCTGTTTTTT	CASMRTGELFF
-	TRBV28	-	TRBJ1-3	TGTGCCAGCAACTCCTTAGACACCATATATTTT	CASNSLDTIYF
few	TRBV20-1	-	TRBJ2-1	TGCAGTGCTAGTCACGGTTTAGATGAGCAGTTCTTC	CSASHGLDEQFF
few	TRBV3-1	-	TRBJ1-4	TGTGCCAGCAGCCAACTAGGAGAAAAACTGTTTTTT	CASSQLGEKLFF
few	TRBV11-2	-	TRBJ2-6	TGTGCCAGCAGCCGTTACTCGACAGGTTATGATATGGGGGCCAACGTCCTGACTTTC	CASSRYSTGYDMGANVLTF
many	TRBV29-1	TRBD2	TRBJ2-2	TGCAGCGGGGGACTAGCGGGAATGAACACCGGGGAGCTGTTTTTT	CSGGLAGMNTGELFF
few	TRBV29-1	-	TRBJ1-2	TGCAGCGTCGACTCATCCTATGGCTACACCTTC	CSVDSSYGYTF
-	TRBV19	TRBD1	TRBJ2-3	TGTGCCAGTAGTAGGACAGGGCCTTCAGGACCCACAGATACGCAGTATTTT	CASSRTGPSGPTDTQYF
few	TRBV4-3	-	TRBJ2-7	TGCGCCAGCAGCCACCTAACCGCCTCCTACGAGCAGTACTTC	CASSHLTASYEQYF
-	TRBV9	-	TRBJ2-3	TGTGCCAGCAGCGTAGCCAGTCCAGATACGCAGTATTTT	CASSVASPDTQYF
-	TRBV24-1	TRBD1	TRBJ2-5	TGTGCCACCAGTGACCTAGGGACAGGGGGAGAGACCCAGTACTTC	CATSDLGTGGETQYF
few	TRBV20-1	-	TRBJ2-3	TGCAGTTTTGAGGGAACTAGTGGAGATACGCAGTATTTT	CSFEGTSGDTQYF
-	TRBV25-1	-	TRBJ2-2	TGTGCCAGCACGGCGGGTACGAACACCGGGGAGCTGTTTTTT	CASTAGTNTGELFF
few	TRBV25-1	TRBD2	TRBJ2-1	TGTGCCAGCAGTGAAAGGTTTGCGGGGGAGATCAATGAGCAGTTCTTC	CASSERFAGEINEQFF
few	TRBV7-2	TRBD1	TRBJ2-4	TGTGCCAGCAGCTCTGGACAGGGGAGAGACATTCAGTACTTC	CASSSGQGRDIQYF
many	TRBV29-1	TRBD1	TRBJ2-1	TGCAGCGTGAGCCGGGACAGGGGGCTGTATGAGCAGTTCTTC	CSVSRDRGLYEQFF
few	TRBV7-9	-	TRBJ1-4	TGTGCCAGCAGCTTGTCCCGCCTGAGAGGGCCTAATGAAAAACTGTTTTTT	CASSLSRLRGPNEKLFF
-	TRBV7-2	TRBD2	TRBJ2-5	TGTGCCAGCAGCTCCTCTAGCGGGAGGGTGGAGACCCAGTACTTC	CASSSSSGRVETQYF
few	TRBV20-1	-	TRBJ2-4	TGCAGTGCTAGAGGACTCAAAAACATTCAGTACTTC	CSARGLKNIQYF